One sample yielded the 5 T cell receptor beta chains listed below, sequenced in a study of T cell repertoires in cytomegalovirus infection. One entry per CDR3 protein results from TCRdb running MiXCR on the reads. The sample has 100,000 to 150,000 distinct CDR3 sequences; 7% to 9.5% are singletons. Sample: PBMCs. These receptors were taken from a human donor in good health (CMV status not recorded). Some clones in this sample may be carry-over from other donors' samples.

This clonotype was detected ten times or more. This rearrangement joins TRBV7-9 to TRBJ1-5, with D hard to call. V lost 2 bases and J 7 bases, leaving 6 bases between the germline ends. The CDR3 covers 12 residues. CDR1 and CDR2 from the germline V gene are SEHNR and FQNEAQ (reference sequence). The CDR3 DNA is TGTGCCAGCAGCTTAATTATCCAGCCCCAGCATTTT. Amino acids: CASSLIIQPQHF.

The genes are TRBV10-3 and TRBJ2-7; 12 nucleotides line up with TRBD2. The CDR3 length is 14 residues. Unmatched junction bases numbered 3, after V lost 3 bases and J lost 6 bases. Germline CDR1 and CDR2: ENHRY and SYGVKD. CDR3 in DNA: TGTGCCATCAGTGACACTAGCGGGGGGTTCGAGCAGTACTTC. It is translated as CAISDTSGGFEQYF.

In its sample, this clonotype was seen many times. This rearrangement joins TRBV29-1 to TRBJ1-1; D remains ambiguous. The CDR3 runs 11 residues. The V end lost 3 bases, the J end lost 7 bases, and 9 bases lay between the germline ends. CDR1 and CDR2 (germline): SQVTM, ANQGSEA. The CDR3 DNA is TGCAGCGTTGATACAGCACATGAAGCTTTCTTT. Translating it yields CSVDTAHEAFF.

The J gene is TRBJ1-5, the V gene TRBV28; D ambiguous. CDR1 MDHEN and CDR2 SYDVKM come from the germline V gene. V was shortened by 6 bases and J by 1 base, with 13 bases between the two germline ends. This CDR3 spans 15 amino acids. CDR3 residues: CASRTGSGSNQPQHF. The CDR3 DNA is TGTGCCAGCAGGACGGGGAGTGGAAGCAATCAGCCCCAGCATTTT.

This clonotype was seen ten or more times. The J gene is TRBJ2-7, the V gene TRBV7-9, with a tentative D call TRBD2 (5 bases). With 4 bases removed from V and 4 bases from J, the gap between germline ends came to 14 bases. The germline V gene has CDR1 SEHNR and CDR2 FQNEAQ (reference sequence). This CDR3 has 14 amino acids. CDR3 nucleotide sequence: TGTGCCAGCAGCTCCGCAGGAGGTACTTACGAGCAGTACTTC. This sequence encodes CASSSAGGTYEQYF.